Each of the 2 T cell receptor beta chains below was sequenced from the same sample in a study of T cell responses to AZD1222 COVID-19 vaccine. Produced via immunoSEQ multiplex PCR; TCRdb's table is partial and in-frame only. The sample includes 100,000 to 150,000 clones, 88% of them seen just once. The sequencing used peripheral blood, collected on day 0 of AZD1222 vaccination. The receptors stem from an adult in good health.

The chain links TRBV18 to TRBJ2-7; possible D gene TRBD1, 6 bases. The CDR3 covers 14 residues. With 1 base removed from V and 2 bases from J, the gap between germline ends came to 9 bases. Per the germline V gene, CDR1 is KGHSH and CDR2 is LQKENI. DNA for the CDR3: TGTGCCAGCTCACCACAACAGGGCACCTACGAGCAGTACTTC. Protein sequence: CASSPQQGTYEQYF.

The chain employs TRBV14 and TRBJ2-2; no reliable D call. The CDR3 consists of 13 residues. Germline V gives CDR1 SGHDN, CDR2 FVKESK. V lost 1 base and J 5 bases, leaving 5 bases between the germline ends. The CDR3 is CASSQVPTGELFF. The CDR3 DNA reads as TGTGCCAGCAGCCAAGTCCCAACCGGGGAGCTGTTTTTT.